This TCR beta chain was sequenced in a study of identical twins. The study, taken as a whole, reports: Insertions ran lower in abundant cord blood beta clonotypes, though not in memory repertoires.

This clonotype showed up just a few times. Its antigen is still unknown. TCRdb itself ran the 5' RACE reads through MiXCR, one entry per CDR3 protein. The table has 400,000 to 550,000 distinct CDR3 sequences, approximately 14% seen once; the top ten hold more than 0.8%. The V gene's germline CDR1 is SGHVT and CDR2 SQSDAQ. The CDR3 consists of 16 residues. The V end was cut by 5 bases, the J end by 3 bases, with 17 bases between. These data were likewise used in another study, on yellow fever vaccine responses in identical twins.

The TCR was taken from a woman younger than 30 in good health. The genes are TRBV7-4 and TRBJ2-4; weak D call: TRBD2 (6 bases). The material sequenced was CD4+ T cells sorted from blood. CDR3 sequence reads: CASSPLGGAGKNIQYF. The DNA of the CDR3 is TGTGCCAGCAGCCCACTAGGAGGGGCCGGCAAAAACATTCAGTACTTC.